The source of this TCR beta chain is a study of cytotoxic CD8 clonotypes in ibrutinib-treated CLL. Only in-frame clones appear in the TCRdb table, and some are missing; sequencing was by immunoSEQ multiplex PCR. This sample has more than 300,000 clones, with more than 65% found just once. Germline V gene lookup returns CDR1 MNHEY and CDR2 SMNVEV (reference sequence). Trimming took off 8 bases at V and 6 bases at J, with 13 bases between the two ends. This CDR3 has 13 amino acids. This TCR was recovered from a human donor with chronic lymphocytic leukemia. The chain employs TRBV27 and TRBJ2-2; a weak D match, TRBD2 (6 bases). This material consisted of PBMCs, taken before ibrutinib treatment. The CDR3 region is CASLGGEAGELFF. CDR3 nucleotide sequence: TGTGCCAGCTTGGGGGGAGAGGCCGGGGAGCTGTTTTTT.